A single sample is the source of the 14 T cell receptor beta chains below, sequenced in a study of immune evolution from preneoplasia to lung adenocarcinoma. The repertoire was sequenced with immunoSEQ multiplex PCR; TCRdb's copy has only in-frame clones and lacks some. There are fewer than 2,000 clones in the sample; 70% to 85% occur only once, and about 2.7% lies in the top ten. Sequencing input: FFPE invasive lung adenocarcinoma tissue. Every receptor here comes from a person aged 50-59 years with lung adenocarcinoma.

This clone was picked up one time. The rearrangement joins TRBV9 to TRBJ2-7; D is possibly TRBD2 (5 bases). The CDR3 is made up of 17 amino acids. Trimming cost V 4 bases and J 2 bases, with 22 bases left between them. Germline CDR1 SGDLS, CDR2 YYNGEE. As DNA, the CDR3 is TGTGCCAGCAGCCCCGGGAAAGGTTCCGAAATCACCTACGAGCAGTACTTC. Its translation is CASSPGKGSEITYEQYF.

This chain uses TRBV18 with TRBJ1-4; the D gene is possibly TRBD1 (6 bases). Germline CDR1 KGHSH, CDR2 LQKENI. The CDR3 has 15 residues. V was shortened by 1 base and J by 4 bases, with 10 bases between the two germline ends. CDR3 region: CASSPRAGDNEKLFF. In DNA, the CDR3 is TGTGCCAGCTCACCACGTGCAGGGGATAATGAAAAACTGTTTTTT.

This chain joins TRBV2 and TRBJ1-6; 7 bases are shared with TRBD1. The junction had 7 bases not matched to a gene; V was cut back by 5 bases and J by 9 bases. There are 14 residues in the CDR3. The germline CDR1 and CDR2 sequences are SNHLY and FYNNEI. As DNA, the CDR3 is TGTGCCAGCAGTTTCGGGACAGAGGGTTCACCCCTCCACTTT. It codes for CASSFGTEGSPLHF.

Comments on this clone: Other nucleotide sequences in the sample specify the same CDR3. The chain couples TRBV28 to TRBJ1-5; 10 bases line up with TRBD1. With 8 bases clipped from V and 4 bases from J, the junction kept 5 bases outside the gene matches. The CDR3 has 14 residues. Germline V CDR1 and CDR2: MDHEN, SYDVKM. The CDR3: CASRGQGPNQPQHF. For the CDR3, the DNA is TGTGCCAGCCGGGGACAGGGGCCTAATCAGCCCCAGCATTTT.

The V gene is TRBV10-1, the J gene TRBJ2-7; D might be TRBD1 or TRBD2, each matching 6 bases. Trimming took off 0 bases at V and 9 bases at J, with 12 bases between the two ends. CDR1 is WNHNN, CDR2 SYGVQD, per germline (reference sequence). CDR3 length: 13 amino acids. The CDR3 region is CASSESTGRGQYF. The CDR3 region has the DNA TGCGCCAGCAGTGAGTCCACAGGGCGGGGGCAGTACTTC.

The chain combines TRBV27 with TRBJ2-2; D is undetermined. The ends were cut back, 2 bases at V and 7 bases at J, with 14 bases in the middle. The CDR3 consists of 15 residues. Germline assignment: CDR1 MNHEY and CDR2 SMNVEV (reference sequence). CDR3 in amino acids: CASSLRLTYNGELFF. The CDR3 coding sequence is TGTGCCAGCAGTTTAAGACTGACTTACAACGGGGAGCTGTTTTTT.

The gene calls are TRBV9 and TRBJ2-7; D may be TRBD1 (6 bases). Germline CDR1 and CDR2: SGDLS and YYNGEE. This CDR3 contains 12 residues. Trimming removed 6 bases from V and 3 bases from J, with 10 bases in between. CDR3 protein: CASNRDGYEQYF. In DNA form, the CDR3 reads TGTGCCAGCAACAGGGACGGCTACGAGCAGTACTTC.

The rearrangement joins TRBV11-2 to TRBJ2-1, with unresolved D. The CDR3 spans 18 residues. V was pared by 5 bases and J by 6 bases, with 26 bases between. Per the germline V gene, CDR1 is SGHAT and CDR2 is FQNNGV. The CDR3 DNA reads TGTGCCAGCAGCCTCTCCCCGGAATATTACGGCTTGTCCAATGAGCAGTTCTTC. This codes for CASSLSPEYYGLSNEQFF.

The CDR3 here is CASSSRNTEAFF. In DNA form, the CDR3 reads TGTGCCAGCAGCTCCCGGAACACTGAAGCTTTCTTT. V and J are TRBV11-3 and TRBJ1-1; no clear D. V was clipped by 4 bases and J by 1 base, with 4 bases between them. The CDR3 sequence is 12 residues long. From germline, CDR1 is SGHNT and CDR2 YENEEA.

The chain carries TRBV19 and TRBJ1-1, with D possibly being TRBD1 (5 bases). Germline V gene data show CDR1 as LNHDA and CDR2 as SQIVND (reference sequence). This CDR3 has 14 residues. V was shortened by 3 bases and J by 7 bases, with 15 bases between the two germline ends. The CDR3, as DNA: TGTGCCAGTAGTATTGGTCAGGGTATTGGTGAAGCTTTCTTT. It encodes CASSIGQGIGEAFF.

CDR3 region: CSSQGQSANTEAFF. The DNA of the CDR3 is TGCAGCTCACAGGGTCAATCGGCGAACACTGAAGCTTTCTTT. V and J are TRBV29-1 and TRBJ1-1; possibly TRBD1 for D (6 bases). The CDR3 covers 14 residues. Germline loops: CDR1 SQVTM, CDR2 ANQGSEA. V was cut by 8 bases and J by 1 base, with 17 bases left in between.

This clone appeared once. The chain links TRBV29-1 to TRBJ2-2; perhaps TRBD2 as D (5 bases). Germline CDR1 reads SQVTM; CDR2 reads ANQGSEA. V dropped 4 bases and J dropped 6 bases, with 6 bases sitting between them. CDR3 length equals 11 residues. The CDR3 DNA reads as TGCAGCGTTGCGGGATCCGGGGAGCTGTTTTTT. Translated: CSVAGSGELFF.

This chain links TRBV28 with TRBJ1-2, with 7 bases aligning to TRBD1. V was clipped by 5 bases and J by 5 bases; unmatched bases: 11. There are 15 residues in the CDR3. Germline CDR1 and CDR2: MDHEN and SYDVKM. The CDR3 sequence: CASSPGQPGLYGYTF. The CDR3 DNA is TGTGCCAGCAGTCCGGGACAGCCGGGGCTATATGGCTACACCTTC.

In its sample, this clone was seen once. DNA of the CDR3: TGCGCCAGCAGCTTAGGCCAGGGGGCTGATTATGCTGAAGCTTTCTTT. Amino acids: CASSLGQGADYAEAFF. The rearrangement links TRBV5-1 to TRBJ1-1; 8 bases fit TRBD1. V was pared by 2 bases and J by 6 bases, with 12 bases of the junction left unmatched. The CDR3 has 16 amino acids. Germline assignment: CDR1 SGHRS and CDR2 YFSETQ.